A selection of T cell receptor beta chains follows, all from one sample in a study of blood T cell repertoires in COVID-19. Method: immunoSEQ multiplex PCR; TCRdb's copy keeps in-frame clones and lacks some. Of hundreds of thousands of clones in the sample, approximately 88% were seen once. The sample comprised peripheral blood. These receptors all come from a human donor in a cohort sampled during active COVID-19. Each CDR3 is given with its conserved first and last residue. Fields, in order: D gene, V gene, clone size, J gene, CDR3 DNA, CDR3 protein. A D gene is named only where the DNA matches it firmly. Clone size appears in some rows only: once, few, many, or a class for an expanded clone.

-	TRBV7-8	-	TRBJ2-7	TGTGCCAGCAGCCGGCGGCGGGATTCCTACGAGCAGTACTTC	CASSRRRDSYEQYF
-	TRBV30	-	TRBJ2-6	TGTGCCTGGAGTGCCGGTGGGGCCAACGTCCTGACTTTC	CAWSAGGANVLTF
-	TRBV7-9	-	TRBJ2-7	TGTGCCAGCAGCTTCGGGAGAGACGAGCAGTACTTC	CASSFGRDEQYF
-	TRBV5-4	-	TRBJ1-4	TGTGCCAGCAGCGCAAAGAGTGGGGGGACTAATGAAAAACTGTTTTTT	CASSAKSGGTNEKLFF
TRBD2	TRBV5-6	-	TRBJ2-7	TGTGCCAGCAGCTTGGGGGGTGTGGAACTAGCGGGAGAAAACTACGAGCAGTACTTC	CASSLGGVELAGENYEQYF
-	TRBV13	-	TRBJ2-7	TGTGCCAGCAGCTTAGGCGGGGAAGGGAGCCTATCCTACGAGCAGTACTTC	CASSLGGEGSLSYEQYF
-	TRBV7-2	-	TRBJ1-2	TGTGCCAGCAGCCGTGCGATCAGGGGAGGGTATGGCTACACCTTC	CASSRAIRGGYGYTF
-	TRBV28	once	TRBJ2-7	TGTGCCAGCAGGCGCTTGGGGGGACTCATCTCCTACGAGCAGTACTTC	CASRRLGGLISYEQYF
-	TRBV5-4	-	TRBJ1-1	TGTGCCAGCAGCCCAAGACAGGCCGCGAACACTGAAGCTTTCTTT	CASSPRQAANTEAFF
TRBD2	TRBV7-2	-	TRBJ2-7	TGTGCCAGCAGCCCGTCGGGAGGCCGTTTATCCTACGAGCAGTACTTC	CASSPSGGRLSYEQYF
TRBD2	TRBV5-4	-	TRBJ2-3	TGTGCCAGCAGCTTGGCGGGGGGGAGAACAGATACGCAGTATTTT	CASSLAGGRTDTQYF
-	TRBV25-1	-	TRBJ2-2	TGTGCCAGCAGTGATGTGCGGGGACGGGGCGGGGAGCTGTTTTTT	CASSDVRGRGGELFF
-	TRBV1	-	TRBJ2-7	TGCACCAGCAGCCAGGACAGGGGAACATACGAGCAGTACTTC	CTSSQDRGTYEQYF
TRBD1	TRBV4-1	-	TRBJ2-1	TGCGCCAGCAGTCGAACAGGGGAGCGAACCTACAATGAGCAGTTCTTC	CASSRTGERTYNEQFF
-	TRBV27	-	TRBJ1-1	TGTGCCAGCAGTTTATCTCTACCGAACACTGAAGCTTTCTTT	CASSLSLPNTEAFF
TRBD1	TRBV30	-	TRBJ1-1	TGTGCCTGGAGTTTGGACAGGGGGAAACCTGAAGCTTTCTTT	CAWSLDRGKPEAFF
TRBD2	TRBV10-1	-	TRBJ2-2	TGCGCCAGCAGTGAGGCTAGCGGGGGCAAAAACACCGGGGAGCTGTTTTTT	CASSEASGGKNTGELFF
-	TRBV4-3	-	TRBJ1-2	TGCGCCAGCAGCCTTAGCGGGGAGGGAAGTGGCTACACCTTC	CASSLSGEGSGYTF
TRBD1	TRBV25-1	few	TRBJ1-2	TGTGCCAGCAGTGCACAGGGGGTCGGTGGCTACACCTTC	CASSAQGVGGYTF
TRBD1	TRBV6-5	-	TRBJ1-2	TGTGCCACCTTAAACCCGGGACAGGGCCGCTATGGCTACACCTTC	CATLNPGQGRYGYTF
-	TRBV5-8	-	TRBJ2-6	TGTGCCAGCAGCTTGTTTCAGGGAGGTCTCTCTGGGGCCAACGTCCTGACTTTC	CASSLFQGGLSGANVLTF
TRBD1	TRBV6-6	-	TRBJ2-7	TGTGCCAGCAGTTACTCGGGGACAGGGGAACTCGAGCAGTACTTC	CASSYSGTGELEQYF
TRBD1	TRBV29-1	-	TRBJ1-2	TGCAGCGTTGGGACAGGGACTCGCTATGGCTACACCTTC	CSVGTGTRYGYTF
-	TRBV4-3	-	TRBJ1-6	TGCGCCAGCAGCCAAGAAGGTGTCAGGGGTTCACCCCTCCACTTT	CASSQEGVRGSPLHF
TRBD1	TRBV6-5	-	TRBJ2-1	TGTGCCAGCTACCGGGACAGGGGGCATGAGCAGTTCTTC	CASYRDRGHEQFF
TRBD2	TRBV28	once	TRBJ2-7	TGTGCCAGCAGACTAGCGGGAGGCAACTACGAGCAGTACTTC	CASRLAGGNYEQYF
-	TRBV19	-	TRBJ1-2	TGTGCCAGTAGTAGAACAGCCACTAACTATGGCTACACCTTC	CASSRTATNYGYTF
TRBD1	TRBV11-3	-	TRBJ1-6	TGTGCCAGCAGCCAAACAGGGGTGGGGTCACCCCTCCACTTT	CASSQTGVGSPLHF
-	TRBV3-1/TRBV3-2	once	TRBJ2-7	TGTGCCAGCAACCGGGTTGAAGGCGACGAGCAGTACTTC	CASNRVEGDEQYF
TRBD1	TRBV16	-	TRBJ1-1	TGTGCCAGCTCCCTTCAGGTGACAGGGGACACTGAAGCTTTCTTT	CASSLQVTGDTEAFF
-	TRBV9	-	TRBJ1-1	TGTGCCAGCAGCGTAGCTTACAGAGGGGGCACTGAAGCTTTCTTT	CASSVAYRGGTEAFF
TRBD2	TRBV5-1	-	TRBJ2-1	TGCGCCAGCAGCAAGCGCGGGGGGTCCCCCTCATCGGAGCAGTTCTTC	CASSKRGGSPSSEQFF
-	TRBV28	-	TRBJ1-1	TGTGCCAGCAGTCTGGGGCAGACGAACACTGAAGCTTTCTTT	CASSLGQTNTEAFF
TRBD1	TRBV18	-	TRBJ2-3	TGTGCCAGCTCACCAAGACAGGGGGCAACTGATACGCAGTATTTT	CASSPRQGATDTQYF
-	TRBV27	once	TRBJ1-1	TGTGCCAGCAGTTTATCGGCAGAGGGCATCGGTGAAGCTTTCTTT	CASSLSAEGIGEAFF
-	TRBV27	few	TRBJ1-4	TGTGCCAGCAGTTCCCAGGGTAAAGGGGAAAAACTGTTTTTT	CASSSQGKGEKLFF
TRBD2	TRBV6-2/TRBV6-3	-	TRBJ2-3	TGTGCCAGCAGTGGGGTCCTAGCGGGTACAGATACGCAGTATTTT	CASSGVLAGTDTQYF
TRBD1	TRBV30	-	TRBJ1-2	TGTGCCTGGACCTCGACAGGGGGGTATGGCTACACCTTC	CAWTSTGGYGYTF
TRBD1	TRBV4-1	-	TRBJ1-6	TGCGCCAGCAGCCAAGTTGGGACAGAAAATTCACCCCTCCACTTT	CASSQVGTENSPLHF
TRBD1	TRBV7-3	-	TRBJ1-2	TGTGCCAGCAGCCCGGGACAGGGGTCTACTAACTATGGCTACACCTTC	CASSPGQGSTNYGYTF
TRBD1	TRBV7-9	-	TRBJ1-5	TGTGCCAGCAGCTTAGTGGACAGGGACAATCAGCCCCAGCATTTT	CASSLVDRDNQPQHF
TRBD1	TRBV19	few	TRBJ1-5	TGTGCCAGTAGTATCGGAGAAGGGACAGTGAGCAATCAGCCCCAGCATTTT	CASSIGEGTVSNQPQHF
-	TRBV14	-	TRBJ1-3	TGTGCCAGCAGCTACGGACAGAGCCGACTTGGAAACACCATATATTTT	CASSYGQSRLGNTIYF
-	TRBV5-1	once	TRBJ2-6	TGCGCCAGCAGCACAGGTGCTGGGGCCAACGTCCTGACTTTC	CASSTGAGANVLTF
-	TRBV4-3	-	TRBJ2-7	TGCGCCAGTAGCCAAACGTGGAGGGCGGCCTACGAGCAGTACTTC	CASSQTWRAAYEQYF
-	TRBV11-2	-	TRBJ2-7	TGTGCCAGCAGCTTACACAGGGCTGACGAGCAGTACTTC	CASSLHRADEQYF
TRBD2	TRBV4-3	-	TRBJ2-1	TGCGCCAGCAGCCAGCTACACACTAGCGGGGGGGCAGTCGAGCAGTTCTTC	CASSQLHTSGGAVEQFF
TRBD2	TRBV6-5	-	TRBJ2-1	TGTGCCAGCAATCCTTCCCCGGGGGGTAACAATGAGCAGTTCTTC	CASNPSPGGNNEQFF
TRBD1	TRBV28	-	TRBJ1-3	TGTGCCAGCAGTTCCCTTGGGGACAGGTTCCACTCTGGAAACACCATATATTTT	CASSSLGDRFHSGNTIYF
-	TRBV28	-	TRBJ2-5	TGTGCCAGCAGTTTACGAAGGGGTGTGAAAGAGACCCAGTACTTC	CASSLRRGVKETQYF